In its sample, the clone carrying this T cell receptor beta chain was seen many times. The data originate from a study of early T cells in non-severe SARS-CoV-2 infection. Separate cDNA molecules each had unique molecular identifiers attached to them. TCRdb independently ran MiXCR on the 5' RACE reads; one entry per CDR3 protein. The sample has tens of thousands of distinct CDR3 sequences; approximately 5.9% are singletons. The CDR3 totals 13 residues. The germline V and J ends were trimmed by 5 bases and 7 bases, with 12 bases remaining between them. Germline V gene sequence: CDR1 LNHDA, CDR2 SQIVND (reference sequence).

Sequencing was carried out using whole blood. This sequence was found in an adult who was a healthcare worker with PCR-confirmed SARS-CoV-2 infection or an uninfected control (not recorded which). V gene TRBV19 combines with J gene TRBJ1-5, with a possible D match to TRBD1 (5 bases). The CDR3 DNA follows: TGTGCCAGTAGTCCAGGGCCTAGCCAGCCCCAGCATTTT. Amino acid sequence: CASSPGPSQPQHF.